The text below deals with one T cell receptor beta chain. This sample is drawn from a study of metastatic and nonmetastatic thyroid tumors. The V gene lost 3 bases and the J gene lost 11 bases, with 19 bases spanning the gap. CDR1 and CDR2 (germline): GTSNPN, SVGIG (reference sequence). CDR3 length equals 13 residues. With MiXCR, TCRdb reprocessed the PCR reads. The table lists some 12,000 clones, around 31% of them singletons. None of the patients had undergone any treatment ahead of thyroid surgery. The chain is built from TRBV30 and TRBJ1-1; perhaps TRBD1 as D (5 bases). What was sequenced was tumor tissue. The clonotype was recovered from a female donor with papillary thyroid cancer or a benign thyroid nodule (not recorded which). Some clones in this sample may be carry-over from other donors' samples. The CDR3 sequence is CAWRGRDSRWAFF. The CDR3 nucleotides are TGTGCCTGGAGGGGCCGGGACTCTAGATGGGCTTTCTTT.